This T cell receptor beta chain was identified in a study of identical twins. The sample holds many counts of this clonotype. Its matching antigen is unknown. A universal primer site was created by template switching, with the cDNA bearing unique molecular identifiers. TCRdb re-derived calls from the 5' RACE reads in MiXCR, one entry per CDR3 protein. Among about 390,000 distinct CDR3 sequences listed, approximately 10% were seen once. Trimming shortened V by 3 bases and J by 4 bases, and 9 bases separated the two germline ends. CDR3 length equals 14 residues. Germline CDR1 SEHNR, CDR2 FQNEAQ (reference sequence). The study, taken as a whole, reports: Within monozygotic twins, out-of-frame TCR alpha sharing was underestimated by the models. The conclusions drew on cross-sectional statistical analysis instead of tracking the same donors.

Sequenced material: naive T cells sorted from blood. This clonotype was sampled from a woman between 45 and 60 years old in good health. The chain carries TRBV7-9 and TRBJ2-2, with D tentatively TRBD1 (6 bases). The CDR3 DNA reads TGTGCCAGCAGCTTGGGCAGGGGCACCGGGGAGCTGTTTTTT. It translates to CASSLGRGTGELFF. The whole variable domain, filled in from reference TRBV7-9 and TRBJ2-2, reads DTGVSQNPRHKITKRGQNVTFRCDPISEHNRLYWYRQTLGQGPEFLTYFQNEAQLEKSRLLSDRFSAERPKGSFSTLEIQRTEQGDSAMYLCASSLGRGTGELFFGEGSRLTVL.